This entry features one T cell receptor (beta chain) sequence. What it binds is not known. Cells designated naive CD8 were CD45RO-negative and were positively selected for CCR7, with terminally differentiated effector memory CD45RA+ cells excluded. The data are from a study of shared clonotypes between healthy human individuals. Whole-study results and caveats: The authors sampled blood alone, and tissue repertoires likely differ. A handful of donors showed sharing of approximately 5% of naive CD4 clonotypes. Naive subsets typically showed greater estimated richness than memory subsets.

Deep was the level at which the assay was run. Clones were read by immunoSEQ multiplex PCR, and TCRdb kept only the in-frame ones, dropping some. The sample records around 650,000 clones, approximately 96% being singletons. This receptor was identified in a woman aged 25 to 39 in good health. Sequencing was performed on naive CD8+ T cells sorted from blood.

The CDR3 DNA reads as TGTGCCAGCAGAAATGACCAGGGACTGCGGAAACTGTTTTTT. Encoded protein: CASRNDQGLRKLFF. This chain links TRBV11-2 with TRBJ1-4; perhaps TRBD1 as D (5 bases). Germline CDR1 and CDR2: SGHAT and FQNNGV. The CDR3 totals 14 residues. Trimming stripped 6 bases from V and 11 bases from J, with 19 bases between.